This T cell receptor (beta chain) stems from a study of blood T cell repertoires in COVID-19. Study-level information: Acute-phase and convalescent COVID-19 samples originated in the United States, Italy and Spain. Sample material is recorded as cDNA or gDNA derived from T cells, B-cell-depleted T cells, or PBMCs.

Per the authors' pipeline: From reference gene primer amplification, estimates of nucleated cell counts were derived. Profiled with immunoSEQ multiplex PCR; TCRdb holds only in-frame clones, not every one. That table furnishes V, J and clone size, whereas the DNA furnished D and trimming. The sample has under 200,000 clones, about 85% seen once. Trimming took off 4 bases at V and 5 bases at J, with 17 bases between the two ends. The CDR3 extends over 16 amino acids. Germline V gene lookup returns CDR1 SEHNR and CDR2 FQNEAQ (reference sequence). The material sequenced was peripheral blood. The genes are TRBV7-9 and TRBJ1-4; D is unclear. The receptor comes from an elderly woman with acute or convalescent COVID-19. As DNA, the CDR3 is TGTGCCAGCAGCTCCCGAGCGCCTTCTCAGAATGAAAAACTGTTTTTT. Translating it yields CASSSRAPSQNEKLFF.